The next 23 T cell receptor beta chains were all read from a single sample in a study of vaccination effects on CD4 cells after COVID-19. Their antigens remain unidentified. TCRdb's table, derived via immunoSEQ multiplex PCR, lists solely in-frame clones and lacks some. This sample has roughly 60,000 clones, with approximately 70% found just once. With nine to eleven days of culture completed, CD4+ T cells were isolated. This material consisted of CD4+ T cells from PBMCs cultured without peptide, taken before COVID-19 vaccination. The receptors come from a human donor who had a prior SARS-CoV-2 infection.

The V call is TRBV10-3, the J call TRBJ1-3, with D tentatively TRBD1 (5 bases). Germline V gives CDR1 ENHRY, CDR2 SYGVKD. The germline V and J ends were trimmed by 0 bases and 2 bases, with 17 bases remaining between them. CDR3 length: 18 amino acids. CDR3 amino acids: CAISESNFIRGTGNTIYF. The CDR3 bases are TGTGCCATCAGTGAGTCGAATTTCATTCGGGGGACTGGAAACACCATATATTTT.

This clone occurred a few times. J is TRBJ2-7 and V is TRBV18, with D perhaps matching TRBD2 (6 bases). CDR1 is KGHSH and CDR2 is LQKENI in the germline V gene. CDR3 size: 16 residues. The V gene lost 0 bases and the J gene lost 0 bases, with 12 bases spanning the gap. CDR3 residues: CASSPPQRAGSYEQYF. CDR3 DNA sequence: TGTGCCAGCTCACCACCGCAGCGGGCGGGCTCCTACGAGCAGTACTTC.

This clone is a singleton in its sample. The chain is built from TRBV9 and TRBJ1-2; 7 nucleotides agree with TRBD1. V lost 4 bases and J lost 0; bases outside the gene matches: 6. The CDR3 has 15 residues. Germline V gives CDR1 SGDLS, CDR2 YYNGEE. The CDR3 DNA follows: TGTGCCAGCAGCCCCACAGGGGCCGCTAACTATGGCTACACCTTC. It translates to CASSPTGAANYGYTF.

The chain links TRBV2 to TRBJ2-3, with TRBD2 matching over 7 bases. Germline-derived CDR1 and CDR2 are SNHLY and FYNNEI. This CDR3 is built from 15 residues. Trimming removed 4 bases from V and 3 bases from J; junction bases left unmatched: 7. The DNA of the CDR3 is TGTGCCAGCAGTGGTGGGGGGGAGGGGACAGATACGCAGTATTTT. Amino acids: CASSGGGEGTDTQYF.

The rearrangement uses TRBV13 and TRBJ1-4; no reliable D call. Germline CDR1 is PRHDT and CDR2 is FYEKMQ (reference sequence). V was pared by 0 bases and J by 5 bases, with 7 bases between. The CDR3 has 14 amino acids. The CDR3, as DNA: TGTGCCAGCAGCTTAGGACAGCCGAATGAAAAACTGTTTTTT. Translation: CASSLGQPNEKLFF.

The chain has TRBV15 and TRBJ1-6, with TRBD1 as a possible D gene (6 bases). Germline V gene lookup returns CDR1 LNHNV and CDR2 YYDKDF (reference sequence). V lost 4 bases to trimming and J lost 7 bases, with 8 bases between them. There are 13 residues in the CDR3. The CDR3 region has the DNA TGTGCCACCAGCATCCAGGGGAATTCACCCCTCCACTTT. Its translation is CATSIQGNSPLHF.

CDR3 region: CASSERQGYYGYTF. Here the CDR3 DNA reads TGTGCCAGCAGTGAACGTCAGGGCTACTATGGCTACACCTTC. The chain recombines TRBV2 with TRBJ1-2, with D perhaps TRBD1 (5 bases). V was trimmed by 2 bases and J by 3 bases, leaving 10 bases between them. This CDR3 is 14 amino acids long. Germline V gene lookup returns CDR1 SNHLY and CDR2 FYNNEI.

The CDR3 DNA sequence: TGTGCCAGCAGTGCATCAACAGGGGGTCAGCCCCAGCATTTT. Translated, it gives CASSASTGGQPQHF. This chain connects TRBV2 to TRBJ1-5; 8 positions agree with TRBD1. The CDR3 is 14 amino acids. The J segment lost 6 bases and the V segment lost 4 bases, leaving 5 bases of the junction unmatched. The germline CDR1 and CDR2 sequences are SNHLY and FYNNEI.

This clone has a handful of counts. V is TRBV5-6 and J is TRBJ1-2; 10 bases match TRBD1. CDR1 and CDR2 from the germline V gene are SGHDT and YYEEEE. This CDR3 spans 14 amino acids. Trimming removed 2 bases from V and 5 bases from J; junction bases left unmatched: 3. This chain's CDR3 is CASSFGQGGYGYTF. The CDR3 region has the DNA TGTGCCAGCAGCTTCGGACAGGGGGGATATGGCTACACCTTC. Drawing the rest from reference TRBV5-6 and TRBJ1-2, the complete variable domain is DAGVTQSPTHLIKTRGQQVTLRCSPKSGHDTVSWYQQALGQGPQFIFQYYEEEERQRGNFPDRFSGHQFPNYSSELNVNALLLGDSALYLCASSFGQGGYGYTFGSGTRLTVV.

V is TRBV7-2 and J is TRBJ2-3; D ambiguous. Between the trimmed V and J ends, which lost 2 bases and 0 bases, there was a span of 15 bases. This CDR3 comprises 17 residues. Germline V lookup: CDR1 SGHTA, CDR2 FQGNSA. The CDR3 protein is CASSLRLKADSTDTQYF. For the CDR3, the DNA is TGTGCCAGCAGCTTAAGACTTAAGGCGGATAGCACAGATACGCAGTATTTT.

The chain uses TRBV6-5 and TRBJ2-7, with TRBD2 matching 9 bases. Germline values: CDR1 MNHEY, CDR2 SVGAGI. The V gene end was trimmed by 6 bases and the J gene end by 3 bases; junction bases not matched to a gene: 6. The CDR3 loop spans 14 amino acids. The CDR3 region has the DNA TGTGCCAGCAGCCGGGGACTAGCCGTCTACGAGCAGTACTTC. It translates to CASSRGLAVYEQYF.

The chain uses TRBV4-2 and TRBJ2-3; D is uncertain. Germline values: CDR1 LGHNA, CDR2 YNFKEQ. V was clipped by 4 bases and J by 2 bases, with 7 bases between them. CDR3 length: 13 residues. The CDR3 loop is CASSPLDTDTQYF. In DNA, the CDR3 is TGTGCCAGCAGCCCCCTCGACACAGATACGCAGTATTTT.

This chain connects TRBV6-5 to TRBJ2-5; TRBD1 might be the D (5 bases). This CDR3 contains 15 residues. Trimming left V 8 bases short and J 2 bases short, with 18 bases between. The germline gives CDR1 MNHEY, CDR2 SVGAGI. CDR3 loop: CASEGAAPQQETQYF. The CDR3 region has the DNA TGTGCCAGCGAAGGGGCGGCTCCCCAACAAGAGACCCAGTACTTC.

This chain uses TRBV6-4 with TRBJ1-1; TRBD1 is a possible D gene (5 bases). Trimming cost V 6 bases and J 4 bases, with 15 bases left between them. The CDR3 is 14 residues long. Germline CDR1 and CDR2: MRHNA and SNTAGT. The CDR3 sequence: CASRMDNWGTEAFF. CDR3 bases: TGTGCCAGCAGGATGGACAATTGGGGCACTGAAGCTTTCTTT.

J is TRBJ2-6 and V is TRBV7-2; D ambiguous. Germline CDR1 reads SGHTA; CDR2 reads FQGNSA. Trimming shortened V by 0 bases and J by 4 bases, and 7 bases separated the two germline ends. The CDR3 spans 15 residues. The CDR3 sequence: CASSLAGAGANVLTF. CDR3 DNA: TGTGCCAGCAGCTTAGCAGGTGCCGGGGCCAACGTCCTGACTTTC.

DNA for the CDR3: TGTGCCAGCAGTCGCGGACTAGCGGGGGGGATTCAGTACTTC. It is translated as CASSRGLAGGIQYF. This chain uses TRBV6-5 with TRBJ2-4, with 15 bases fitting TRBD2. The germline CDR1 and CDR2 sequences are MNHEY and SVGAGI. Trimming cost V 5 bases and J 10 bases; bases outside gene matches: 3. CDR3 length: 14 amino acids.

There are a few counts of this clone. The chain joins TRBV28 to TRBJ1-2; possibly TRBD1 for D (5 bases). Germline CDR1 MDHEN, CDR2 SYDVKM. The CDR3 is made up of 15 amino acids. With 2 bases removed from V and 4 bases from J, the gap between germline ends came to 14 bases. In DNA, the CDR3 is TGTGCCAGCAGTTTACGCCCACTGGGGGGCTATGGCTACACCTTC. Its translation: CASSLRPLGGYGYTF.

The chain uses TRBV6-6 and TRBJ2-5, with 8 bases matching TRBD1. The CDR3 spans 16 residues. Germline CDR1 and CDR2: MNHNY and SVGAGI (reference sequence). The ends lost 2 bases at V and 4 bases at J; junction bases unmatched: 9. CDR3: CASSYVLRRGPETQYF. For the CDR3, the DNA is TGTGCCAGCAGTTACGTATTACGCAGGGGGCCAGAGACCCAGTACTTC.

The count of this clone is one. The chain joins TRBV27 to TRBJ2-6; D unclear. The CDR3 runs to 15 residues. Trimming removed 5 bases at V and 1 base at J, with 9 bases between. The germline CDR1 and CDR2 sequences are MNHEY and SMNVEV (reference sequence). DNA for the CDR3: TGTGCCAGCAGTACATCAGTGTCTGGGGCCAACGTCCTGACTTTC. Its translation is CASSTSVSGANVLTF.

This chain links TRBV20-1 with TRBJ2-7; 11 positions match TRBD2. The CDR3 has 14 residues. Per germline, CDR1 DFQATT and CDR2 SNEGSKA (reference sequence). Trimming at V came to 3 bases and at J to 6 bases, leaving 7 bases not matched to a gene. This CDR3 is CSASFGTSGPEQYF. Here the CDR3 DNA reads TGCAGTGCTAGTTTCGGGACTAGCGGACCCGAGCAGTACTTC.

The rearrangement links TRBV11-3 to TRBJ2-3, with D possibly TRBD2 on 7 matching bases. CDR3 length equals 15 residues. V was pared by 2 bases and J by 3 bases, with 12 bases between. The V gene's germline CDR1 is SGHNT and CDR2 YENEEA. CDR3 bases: TGTGCCAGCAGCTTATGGGGGAGGGGGACAGATACGCAGTATTTT. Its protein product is CASSLWGRGTDTQYF.

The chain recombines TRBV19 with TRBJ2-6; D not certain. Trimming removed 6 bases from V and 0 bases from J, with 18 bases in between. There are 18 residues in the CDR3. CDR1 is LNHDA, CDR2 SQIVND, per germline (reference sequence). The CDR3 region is CASRPSWQTFSGANVLTF. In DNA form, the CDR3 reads TGTGCCAGTAGGCCCTCCTGGCAAACCTTCTCTGGGGCCAACGTCCTGACTTTC.

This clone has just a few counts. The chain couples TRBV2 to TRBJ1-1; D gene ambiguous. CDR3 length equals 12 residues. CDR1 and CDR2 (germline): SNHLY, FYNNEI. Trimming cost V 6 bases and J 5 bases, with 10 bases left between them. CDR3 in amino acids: CASRVRMTEAFF. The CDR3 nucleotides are TGTGCCAGCAGGGTTCGAATGACTGAAGCTTTCTTT.